This T cell receptor (beta chain) derives from a study of radiation and T cells in renal cell carcinoma (dated by TCRdb to 2018 to 2021). Turning to the overall study: A total of around 53 samples underwent TCR beta sequencing, made up of approximately 26 tumors and around 27 peripheral blood samples. Across all 50 or so samples, approximately 4,000,000 unique CDR3 nucleotide sequences, encoding roughly 3 million unique CDR3 amino acid sequences, were identified. The last blood draw happened 4 weeks after radiation, timed to coincide with nephrectomy. Summary of the overall study and its limitations: Effects of radiation dose or scheduling on the TCR repertoire could not be addressed with the single-armed trial design. Blood repertoire dynamics were not followed beyond 4 weeks after treatment. Top tumor clonotypes rose in blood from baseline to 2 weeks post-radiation, then contracted by 4 weeks, suggesting transient expansion of tumor-resident clones. Because no pretreatment tumor biopsies were available, whether clonotypes were present in the tumor at baseline could not be determined.

The immunoSEQ kit was used, according to the manufacturer's recommendations, to generate TCR beta libraries from genomic DNA. To prepare the libraries, a first multiplex PCR with proprietary primers was run, followed by a second PCR that added unique barcodes, and a bead cleanup was done after each round. Each sample batch included a kit-provided positive control reaction and a negative control reaction. The final libraries were assessed on an Agilent 4200 TapeStation D1000 ScreenTape, pooled by volume, and quantified by qPCR. Sequencing was performed on an Illumina NextSeq500 using a MidOutput 150-cycle cartridge, with 156 Read1 cycles, 15 Index1 cycles, and the kit custom primers. The pooled library was loaded at around 1.1 pM with an approximately 20% PhiX control spike-in. On the authors' methods: The vendor-processed data were analyzed in R, and a clonotype was defined as all T cells that share the same CDR3 nucleotide sequence. For clone abundance analyses, frequencies were normalized to the 10,000 most abundant clones in each sample. Public T cell clones, averaging fewer than five per sample, were removed before analysis. Tumor-enriched and baseline blood-enriched clonotypes were defined by at least a 32-fold difference in abundance between compartments. A beta-binomial differential abundance model was used to identify clonotypes that were expanded or contracted between blood time points. Tumor-blood repertoire similarity was measured with the Baroni-Urbani and Buser coefficient, and groups were compared using two-tailed Wilcoxon tests in R. TCRdb carries this immuneACCESS record with in-frame sequences only. Its versions omit some clonotypes, under half of them owing to an unresolved V gene in the studies checked, with the rest unexplained. V and J calls and clone size are given by that table; D and trimming were obtained from the DNA. The sample includes about 170,000 clones, with roughly 90% observed a single time. Roughly 12% of the sample belongs to the ten largest clones.

Notes on this clone: The target of this receptor is not known. One base away there is no much larger clone; base qualities are not given.

Its CDR3 holds 13 amino acids, cysteine through phenylalanine. Only CDR3 DNA is held: 39 bases, read in frame from base 1. Per the germline V gene, SGDLS is the CDR1 and YYNGEE is the CDR2. Relative to germline, V is 3 bases shorter and J is 5 bases shorter, with 9 bases between their ends. According to the study, the label for this sample's time point signals: blood 4 weeks post-SBRT, at nephrectomy. Reading the label with the study, this specimen's treatment or condition is: 15 Gy SBRT to primary tumor, nephrectomy 4 weeks later. Samples were obtained from a clinical trial, in which 15 Gy stereotactic body radiation therapy was delivered to primary renal cell carcinomas and nephrectomy was performed 4 weeks later. To follow tumor-enriched clonotypes, serial peripheral blood was collected from radiation-treated patients at baseline and at 2 weeks and 4 weeks after SBRT. Renal cell carcinoma with clear cell pathology was present in all patients. The QIAamp DNA Blood Mini Kit (Qiagen) was used to prepare genomic DNA for TCR sequencing. Only samples passing all quality control checks were included in the analyses.

The sequenced sample was blood, obtained from a patient whose treatment included radiotherapy and nephrectomy. This clonotype originated in a woman in her forties or fifties with renal cell carcinoma. The chain joins TRBV9 to TRBJ2-1; the D region may be TRBD1 or TRBD2, each matching 5 bases equally. The DNA sequence follows: TGTGCCAGCAGCGAACGGGGCGACAATGAGCAGTTCTTC. This yields the protein CASSERGDNEQFF.